This entry lists 14 T cell receptor beta chains sequenced from one sample in a study of T cells in Graves' hyperthyroidism and ophthalmopathy. The CDR3 regions of TCR beta were amplified from RNA transcripts. Initially, a first-round RT-PCR of the TCR CDR3 employed the HTBI primer set. One entry per CDR3 protein, called by TCRdb with MiXCR from the multiplex PCR reads. The table records around 520,000 distinct CDR3 sequences, less than 25% of them present only once. Sequencing input: blood. All receptors derive from a woman aged 25 to 39 with Graves' ophthalmopathy.

The CDR3: CASSPGTVNSPLHF. CDR3 nucleotides: TGTGCCAGCTCACCCGGGACAGTTAATTCACCCCTCCACTTT. J is TRBJ1-6 and V is TRBV18; TRBD1 matches at 7 bases. J gave up 6 bases and V 3 bases, and 2 bases lay outside the gene matches. This CDR3 has 14 amino acids. Germline V CDR1 and CDR2: KGHSH, LQKENI.

The chain employs TRBV6-1 and TRBJ2-7, with 10 bases lining up with TRBD1. Germline V lookup: CDR1 MNHNS, CDR2 SASEGT. The CDR3 is made up of 15 amino acids. The V segment lost 5 bases and the J segment 2 bases; nucleotides outside the gene matches: 6. CDR3 nucleotides: TGTGCCAGCAGTCCGGACAGGGGGGCTACCTACGAGCAGTACTTC. Translated: CASSPDRGATYEQYF.

This clonotype was seen many times. The chain joins TRBV18 to TRBJ1-2; D ambiguous. V lost 8 bases and J 6 bases, leaving 16 bases between the germline ends. Per germline, CDR1 KGHSH and CDR2 LQKENI. The CDR3 contains 13 residues. In DNA form, the CDR3 reads TGTGCCAGCAGAAACTCCCAGTTGGATGGCTACACCTTC. Translated, it gives CASRNSQLDGYTF.

This sequence joins TRBV19 and TRBJ1-1; D is ambiguous. The germline CDR1 and CDR2 sequences are LNHDA and SQIVND (reference sequence). CDR3 length: 13 residues. The V end was cut by 6 bases, the J end by 3 bases, with 11 bases between. This chain's CDR3 is CASSVRSYTEAFF. DNA for the CDR3: TGTGCCAGTAGCGTCAGGTCCTACACTGAAGCTTTCTTT.

This clonotype was recorded at least ten times. This chain links TRBV20-1 with TRBJ1-5; TRBD1 matches 10 bases. Germline CDR1 reads DFQATT; CDR2 reads SNEGSKA (reference sequence). Trimming cost V 1 base and J 7 bases; bases outside gene matches: 4. The CDR3 runs to 14 residues. The CDR3 coding sequence is TGCAGTGCTAGAGGGGGGACAGGGGAACAGCCCCAGCATTTT. The encoded protein is CSARGGTGEQPQHF.

The V gene is TRBV7-2, the J gene TRBJ2-4, with TRBD2 matching 7 bases. Germline CDR1 is SGHTA and CDR2 is FQGNSA. The CDR3 has 17 amino acids. V was clipped by 4 bases and J by 0 bases; unmatched bases: 9. The CDR3 sequence: CASSSPPGRSAKNIQYF. CDR3 in DNA: TGTGCCAGCAGCTCCCCCCCCGGGAGGTCAGCCAAAAACATTCAGTACTTC.

V and J are TRBV11-2 and TRBJ2-5; tentative D call: TRBD2 (5 bases). Germline V gene data show CDR1 as SGHAT and CDR2 as FQNNGV. The V end lost 10 bases, the J end lost 3 bases, and 18 bases lay between the germline ends. The CDR3 runs to 14 residues. CDR3 sequence (DNA): TGTGCCACCTCGAGGGCTAGTTCTAAAGAGACCCAGTACTTC. This translates into CATSRASSKETQYF.

This clonotype was seen repeatedly, ten times or more. The chain uses TRBV5-1 and TRBJ2-2; no definite D call. Germline CDR1 and CDR2: SGHRS and YFSETQ. This CDR3 has 14 residues. Trimming removed 2 bases at V and 1 base at J, with 6 bases between. The CDR3 protein is CASSLMGNTGELFF. The CDR3 DNA is TGCGCCAGCAGCTTAATGGGGAACACCGGGGAGCTGTTTTTT.

This clonotype appeared many times. V and J are TRBV20-1 and TRBJ2-7, with 8 bases matching TRBD2. V shed 1 base and J 5 bases; nucleotides not matched to a gene: 13. CDR1 DFQATT and CDR2 SNEGSKA come from the germline V gene (reference sequence). CDR3 length: 16 residues. The CDR3 is CSARGRGRSVSHEQYF. Written as DNA, the CDR3 is TGCAGTGCTAGAGGACGCGGGAGGTCCGTTTCCCACGAGCAGTACTTC.

This clonotype was recorded many times. This chain links TRBV12-3 or TRBV12-4 with TRBJ2-7, with 13 bases identical to TRBD2. J was trimmed by 2 bases and V by 3 bases; bases with no gene match: 4. This CDR3 is 16 amino acids long. As DNA, the CDR3 is TGTGCCAGCAGTTTGGGACTAGCGGGGCCAACCTACGAGCAGTACTTC. Translation: CASSLGLAGPTYEQYF.

This clonotype is a singleton in its sample. CDR3 DNA sequence: TGTGCCAGCAGTTACGCGGGGGGCAGTCAGCCCCAGCATTTT. Amino acid sequence: CASSYAGGSQPQHF. The V and J genes are TRBV6-5 and TRBJ1-5, with D maybe TRBD1 (6 bases). The germline gives CDR1 MNHEY, CDR2 SVGAGI. This CDR3 comprises 14 residues. V was cut by 2 bases and J by 6 bases, with 11 bases left in between.

This clonotype was counted between two and nine times. The chain recombines TRBV30 with TRBJ2-7, with TRBD2 matching 7 bases. The CDR3 is 13 residues long. With 4 bases clipped from V and 5 bases from J, the junction kept 8 bases outside the gene matches. Germline values: CDR1 GTSNPN, CDR2 SVGIG (reference sequence). The CDR3 DNA sequence: TGTGCCTGGAATGGAAGGGAGGGGCACGAGCAGTACTTC. Translated: CAWNGREGHEQYF.

This clonotype was observed at least ten times. This sequence joins TRBV11-2 and TRBJ1-5, with D tentatively TRBD1 (6 bases). Germline assignment: CDR1 SGHAT and CDR2 FQNNGV. This CDR3 is 15 amino acids long. Trimming removed 5 bases from V and 0 bases from J, with 11 bases in between. Here the CDR3 DNA reads TGTGCCAGCAGCACCGGACAGTATAGCAATCAGCCCCAGCATTTT. Amino acids: CASSTGQYSNQPQHF.

In its sample, this clonotype was seen many times. The chain is built from TRBV6-2 or TRBV6-3 and TRBJ2-5; 8 nucleotides match TRBD2. After removal of 1 base from V and 4 bases from J, the junction contained 8 bases not matched to a gene. In germline, CDR1 is MNHEY, CDR2 SVGEGT. This CDR3 has 16 amino acids. The DNA for the CDR3 is TGTGCCAGCAGTTACTTATCCAGCGGGGGTCGAGAGACCCAGTACTTC. Protein: CASSYLSSGGRETQYF.